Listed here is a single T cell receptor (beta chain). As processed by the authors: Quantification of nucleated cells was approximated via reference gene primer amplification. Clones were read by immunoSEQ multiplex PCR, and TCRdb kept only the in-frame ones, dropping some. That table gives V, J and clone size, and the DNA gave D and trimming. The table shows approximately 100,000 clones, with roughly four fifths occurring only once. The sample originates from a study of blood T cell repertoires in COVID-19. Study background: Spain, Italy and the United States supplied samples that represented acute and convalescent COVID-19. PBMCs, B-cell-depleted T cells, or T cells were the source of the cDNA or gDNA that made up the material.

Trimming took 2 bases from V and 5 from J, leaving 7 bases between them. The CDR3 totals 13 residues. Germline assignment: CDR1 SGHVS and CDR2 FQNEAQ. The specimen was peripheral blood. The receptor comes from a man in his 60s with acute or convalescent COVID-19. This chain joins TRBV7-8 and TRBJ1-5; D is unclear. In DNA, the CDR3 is TGTGCCAGCAGCTTATTGGAGGATCAGCCCCAGCATTTT. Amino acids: CASSLLEDQPQHF. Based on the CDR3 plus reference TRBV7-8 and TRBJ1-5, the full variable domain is GAGVSQSPRYKVAKRGQDVALRCDPISGHVSLFWYQQALGQGPEFLTYFQNEAQLDKSGLPSDRFFAERPEGSVSTLKIQRTQQEDSAVYLCASSLLEDQPQHFGDGTRLSIL.